A single sample is the source of the 14 T cell receptor beta chains below, sequenced in a study of CD8 T cells in ankylosing spondylitis. MiXCR, run by TCRdb on the 5' RACE reads, gives a single entry per CDR3 protein. Of under 200,000 distinct CDR3 sequences detected, around 8.9% appear once; the ten largest clones hold around 15%. What was sequenced was blood, either unsorted or a sorted T cell fraction (not recorded which). These receptors all come from a female donor with ankylosing spondylitis or in good health (not recorded which).

This clonotype was detected only a few times. CDR3 bases: TGTGCCAGCACTCCACTAGCGACGGGAGAGAGCACAGATACGCAGTATTTT. Its protein product is CASTPLATGESTDTQYF. The chain links TRBV2 to TRBJ2-3, with 7 bases aligning to TRBD2. The length of the CDR3 is 17 residues. The V gene's germline CDR1 is SNHLY and CDR2 FYNNEI. Trimming at V came to 7 bases and at J to 0 bases, leaving 13 bases not matched to a gene.

This clonotype was picked up a small number of times. V is TRBV5-5 and J is TRBJ2-7, with a weak D call TRBD2 (6 bases). Germline V gene data show CDR1 as SGHKS and CDR2 as YYEKEE (reference sequence). Trimming stripped 4 bases from V and 0 bases from J, with 14 bases between. The CDR3 consists of 15 residues. In DNA form, the CDR3 reads TGTGCCAGCAGCGTTAGGGACTGGGGCTCCTACGAGCAGTACTTC. It codes for CASSVRDWGSYEQYF.

This clonotype was counted ten times or more. The chain combines TRBV4-3 with TRBJ2-1; TRBD2 matches at 10 bases. The CDR3 covers 18 residues. Looked up from germline, CDR1 is LGHNA and CDR2 is YSLEER. Trimming removed 0 bases from V and 7 bases from J; junction bases left unmatched: 12. In DNA, the CDR3 is TGCGCCAGCAGCCAAGACTTTACCGCTAGCGGGAGTGGAAATGAGCAGTTCTTC. The encoded protein is CASSQDFTASGSGNEQFF.

This clonotype was counted between two and nine times. The chain uses TRBV6-1 and TRBJ2-1, with D maybe TRBD1 (7 bases). V was cut by 6 bases and J by 6 bases, with 18 bases left in between. The CDR3 sequence is 15 residues long. Per the germline V gene, CDR1 is MNHNS and CDR2 is SASEGT. The CDR3 is CASRAGGTAANEQFF. CDR3 DNA sequence: TGTGCCAGCAGGGCCGGAGGGACAGCAGCCAATGAGCAGTTCTTC.

The genes are TRBV5-6 and TRBJ1-2; D call uncertain. The germline V gene encodes CDR1 SGHDT and CDR2 YYEEEE. The CDR3 runs 14 residues. The V end was cut by 1 base, the J end by 2 bases, with 9 bases between. The CDR3, as DNA: TGTGCCAGCAGCTTGATTACAGAGAACTATGGCTACACCTTC. Residues: CASSLITENYGYTF.

The chain links TRBV27 to TRBJ2-7; maybe TRBD1 (7 bases). Germline V gene sequence: CDR1 MNHEY, CDR2 SMNVEV (reference sequence). This CDR3 spans 15 amino acids. Trimming removed 5 bases at V and 6 bases at J, with 20 bases between. CDR3 in amino acids: CASSPPAGQFGEQYF. The CDR3 DNA follows: TGTGCCAGCAGTCCTCCGGCGGGACAGTTCGGCGAGCAGTACTTC.

The sample holds many counts of this clonotype. This chain uses TRBV7-2 with TRBJ2-7, with TRBD1 identical over 10 bases. The germline gives CDR1 SGHTA, CDR2 FQGNSA. V was pared by 1 base and J by 4 bases, with 4 bases of the junction left unmatched. The CDR3 covers 15 residues. CDR3 sequence (DNA): TGTGCCAGCAGCTTAGTCGGGACAGGGGTATACGAGCAGTACTTC. Its protein product is CASSLVGTGVYEQYF.

This clonotype came up a few times. The J gene is TRBJ2-5, the V gene TRBV9, with D perhaps TRBD1 (6 bases). V was cut by 4 bases and J by 2 bases, with 6 bases left in between. Germline assignment: CDR1 SGDLS and CDR2 YYNGEE. The CDR3 sequence is 12 residues long. CDR3 sequence reads: CASSQGQETQYF. For the CDR3, the DNA is TGTGCCAGCAGCCAGGGGCAAGAGACCCAGTACTTC.

This clonotype was recorded a few times. This chain connects TRBV9 to TRBJ2-2, with D tentatively TRBD2 (5 bases). CDR3 length: 17 amino acids. Germline V gives CDR1 SGDLS, CDR2 YYNGEE. Trimming took 2 bases from V and 0 from J, leaving 14 bases between them. The CDR3 nucleotides read TGTGCCAGCAGCGTGCCCCGGACTCTACCGAACACCGGGGAGCTGTTTTTT. It encodes CASSVPRTLPNTGELFF.

In its sample, this clonotype was seen many times. V is TRBV12-3 or TRBV12-4 and J is TRBJ2-1, with a weak D call TRBD2 (5 bases). V lost 6 bases and J 8 bases, leaving 20 bases between the germline ends. The CDR3 loop spans 15 amino acids. Written as DNA, the CDR3 is TGTGCCAGCAGGGCCCCTGGTGGGAGAGTCGATGAGCAGTTCTTC. The encoded protein is CASRAPGGRVDEQFF.

This clonotype was observed a few times. The chain uses TRBV6-5 and TRBJ2-2; D may be TRBD1 (6 bases). Trimming shortened V by 2 bases and J by 7 bases, and 8 bases separated the two germline ends. This CDR3 is built from 13 residues. CDR1 and CDR2 (germline): MNHEY, SVGAGI. The CDR3 loop reads CASSYRGIGELFF. Written as DNA, the CDR3 is TGTGCCAGCAGTTACAGGGGGATCGGGGAGCTGTTTTTT.

This clonotype was detected many times. The chain joins TRBV5-1 to TRBJ2-1; no clear D. Germline-derived CDR1 and CDR2 are SGHRS and YFSETQ. The CDR3 loop spans 15 amino acids. The V and J ends lost 0 bases and 0 bases respectively, with 7 bases between them. CDR3 sequence reads: CASSLEGTSYNEQFF. For the CDR3, the DNA is TGCGCCAGCAGCTTGGAGGGAACCTCCTACAATGAGCAGTTCTTC.

This clonotype was counted a few times. The rearrangement uses TRBV20-1 and TRBJ1-1; unclear D gene. CDR3 length: 15 amino acids. Germline CDR1 is DFQATT and CDR2 is SNEGSKA (reference sequence). Trimming shortened V by 0 bases and J by 5 bases, and 16 bases separated the two germline ends. This CDR3 reads CSARDRQTEWTEAFF. In DNA, the CDR3 is TGCAGTGCTAGAGATCGCCAGACCGAATGGACTGAAGCTTTCTTT.

Ten or more counts support this clonotype. The chain links TRBV28 to TRBJ2-7; 10 bases match TRBD2. This CDR3 comprises 11 residues. Germline V gene lookup returns CDR1 MDHEN and CDR2 SYDVKM. CDR3 bases: TGTGCTTCTAGCGGGAGCTACGAGCAGTACTTC. Amino acid sequence: CASSGSYEQYF.